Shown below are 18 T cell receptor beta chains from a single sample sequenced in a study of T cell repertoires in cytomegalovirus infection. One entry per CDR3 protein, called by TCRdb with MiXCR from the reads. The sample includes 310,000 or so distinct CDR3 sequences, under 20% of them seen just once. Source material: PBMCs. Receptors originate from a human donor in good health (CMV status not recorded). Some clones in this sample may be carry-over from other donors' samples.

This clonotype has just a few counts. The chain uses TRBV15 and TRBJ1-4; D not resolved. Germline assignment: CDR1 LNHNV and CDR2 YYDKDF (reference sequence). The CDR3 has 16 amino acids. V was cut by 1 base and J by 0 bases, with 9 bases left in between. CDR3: CATSRVHGATNEKLFF. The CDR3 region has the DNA TGTGCCACCAGCAGAGTACACGGAGCAACTAATGAAAAACTGTTTTTT.

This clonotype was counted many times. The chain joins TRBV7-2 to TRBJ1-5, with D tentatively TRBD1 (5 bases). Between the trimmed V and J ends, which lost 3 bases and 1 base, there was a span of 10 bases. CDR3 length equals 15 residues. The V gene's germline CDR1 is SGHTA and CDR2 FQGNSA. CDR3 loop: CASSFSGSSNQPQHF. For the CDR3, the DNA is TGTGCCAGCAGCTTTTCAGGGAGCAGCAATCAGCCCCAGCATTTT.

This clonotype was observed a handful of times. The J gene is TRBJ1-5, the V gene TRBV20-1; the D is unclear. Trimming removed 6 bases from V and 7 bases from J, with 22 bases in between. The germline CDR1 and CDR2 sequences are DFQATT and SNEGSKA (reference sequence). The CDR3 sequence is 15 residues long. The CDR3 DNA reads TGCAGTGCCCAGAAGGTGGACCACCCTGGACAGCCCCAGCATTTT. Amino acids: CSAQKVDHPGQPQHF.

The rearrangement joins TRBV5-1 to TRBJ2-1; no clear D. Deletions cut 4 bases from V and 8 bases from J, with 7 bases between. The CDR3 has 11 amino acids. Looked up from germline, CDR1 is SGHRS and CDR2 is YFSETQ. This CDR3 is CASSQKDEQFF. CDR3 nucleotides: TGCGCCAGCAGCCAGAAGGATGAGCAGTTCTTC.

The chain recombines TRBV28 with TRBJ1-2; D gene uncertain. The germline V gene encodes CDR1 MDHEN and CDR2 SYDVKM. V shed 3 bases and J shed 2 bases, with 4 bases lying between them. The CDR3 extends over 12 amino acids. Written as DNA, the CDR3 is TGTGCCAGCAGTTTCGTCAACTATGGCTACACCTTC. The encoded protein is CASSFVNYGYTF.

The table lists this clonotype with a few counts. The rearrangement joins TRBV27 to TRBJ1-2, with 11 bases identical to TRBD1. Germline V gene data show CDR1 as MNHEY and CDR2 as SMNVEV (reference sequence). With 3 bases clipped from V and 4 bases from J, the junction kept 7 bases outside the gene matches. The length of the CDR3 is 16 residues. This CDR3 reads CASSFGGQGGFYGYTF. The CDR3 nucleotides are TGTGCCAGCAGTTTCGGGGGACAGGGGGGCTTCTATGGCTACACCTTC.

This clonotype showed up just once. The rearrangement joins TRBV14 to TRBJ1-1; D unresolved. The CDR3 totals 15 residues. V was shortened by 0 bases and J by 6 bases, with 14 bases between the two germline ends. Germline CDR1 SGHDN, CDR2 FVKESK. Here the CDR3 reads CASSQDFGREPEAFF. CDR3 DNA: TGTGCCAGCAGCCAAGATTTCGGGAGGGAACCTGAAGCTTTCTTT. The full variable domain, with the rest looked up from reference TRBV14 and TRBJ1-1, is EAGVTQFPSHSVIEKGQTVTLRCDPISGHDNLYWYRRVMGKEIKFLLHFVKESKQDESGMPNNRFLAERTGGTYSTLKVQPAELEDSGVYFCASSQDFGREPEAFFGQGTRLTVV.

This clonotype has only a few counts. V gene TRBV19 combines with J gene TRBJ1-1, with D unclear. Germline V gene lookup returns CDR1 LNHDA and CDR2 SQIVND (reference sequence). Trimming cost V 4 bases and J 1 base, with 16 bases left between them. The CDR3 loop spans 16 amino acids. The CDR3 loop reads CASSRLGRQENTEAFF. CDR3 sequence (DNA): TGTGCCAGTAGTAGACTCGGCCGGCAAGAGAACACTGAAGCTTTCTTT. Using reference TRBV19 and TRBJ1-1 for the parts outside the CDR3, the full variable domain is DGGITQSPKYLFRKEGQNVTLSCEQNLNHDAMYWYRQDPGQGLRLIYYSQIVNDFQKGDIAEGYSVSREKKESFPLTVTSAQKNPTAFYLCASSRLGRQENTEAFFGQGTRLTVV.

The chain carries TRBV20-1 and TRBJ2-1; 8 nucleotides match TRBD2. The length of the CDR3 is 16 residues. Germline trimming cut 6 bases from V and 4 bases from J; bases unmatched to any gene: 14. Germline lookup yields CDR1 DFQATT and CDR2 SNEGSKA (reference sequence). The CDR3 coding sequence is TGCAGTGCCAGAAGGCGAGCGGGGGTACAATACAATGAGCAGTTCTTC. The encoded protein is CSARRRAGVQYNEQFF.

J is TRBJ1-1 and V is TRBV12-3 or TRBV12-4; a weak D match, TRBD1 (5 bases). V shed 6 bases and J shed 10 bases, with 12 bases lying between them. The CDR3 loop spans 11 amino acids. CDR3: CASSTGDGAFF. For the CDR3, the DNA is TGTGCCAGCAGCACAGGCGATGGAGCTTTCTTT.

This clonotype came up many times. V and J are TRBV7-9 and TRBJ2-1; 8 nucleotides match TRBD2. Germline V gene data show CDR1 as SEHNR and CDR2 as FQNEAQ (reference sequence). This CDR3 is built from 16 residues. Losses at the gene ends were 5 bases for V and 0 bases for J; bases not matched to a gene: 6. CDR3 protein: CASSPSGGNSYNEQFF. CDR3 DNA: TGTGCCAGCAGCCCCAGCGGGGGAAACTCCTACAATGAGCAGTTCTTC.

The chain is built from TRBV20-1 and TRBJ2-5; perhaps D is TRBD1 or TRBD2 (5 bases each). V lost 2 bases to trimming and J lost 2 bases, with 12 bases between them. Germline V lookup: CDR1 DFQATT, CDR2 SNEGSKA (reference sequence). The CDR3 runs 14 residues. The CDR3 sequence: CSARLGTGQETQYF. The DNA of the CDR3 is TGCAGTGCTAGACTGGGGACGGGGCAAGAGACCCAGTACTTC.

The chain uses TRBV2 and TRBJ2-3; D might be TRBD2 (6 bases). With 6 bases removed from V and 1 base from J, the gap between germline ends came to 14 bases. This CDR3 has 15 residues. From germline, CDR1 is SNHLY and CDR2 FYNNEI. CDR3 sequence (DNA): TGTGCCAGCAGAAGACTAGTCGCGGGCACAGATACGCAGTATTTT. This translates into CASRRLVAGTDTQYF.

For the CDR3, the DNA is TGTGCCAGCAGTTATATCACTAGCGGGGGTTACGAGCAGTACTTC. It encodes CASSYITSGGYEQYF. The chain has TRBV6-5 and TRBJ2-7, with 11 bases identical to TRBD2. CDR1 and CDR2 from the germline V gene are MNHEY and SVGAGI. V dropped 3 bases and J dropped 4; count of bases not matched to a gene: 5. CDR3 length: 15 residues.

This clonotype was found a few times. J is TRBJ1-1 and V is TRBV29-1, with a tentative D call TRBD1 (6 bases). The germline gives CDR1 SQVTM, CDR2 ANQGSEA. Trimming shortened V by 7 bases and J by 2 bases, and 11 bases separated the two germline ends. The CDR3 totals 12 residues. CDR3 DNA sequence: TGCAGCGCACAACAGGGTAACACTGAAGCTTTCTTT. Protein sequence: CSAQQGNTEAFF.

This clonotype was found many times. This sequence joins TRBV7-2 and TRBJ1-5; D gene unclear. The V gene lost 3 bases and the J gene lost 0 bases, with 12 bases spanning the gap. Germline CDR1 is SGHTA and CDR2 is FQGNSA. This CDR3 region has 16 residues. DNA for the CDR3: TGTGCCAGCAGCTTGACGTCAGGATATAGCAATCAGCCCCAGCATTTT. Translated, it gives CASSLTSGYSNQPQHF.

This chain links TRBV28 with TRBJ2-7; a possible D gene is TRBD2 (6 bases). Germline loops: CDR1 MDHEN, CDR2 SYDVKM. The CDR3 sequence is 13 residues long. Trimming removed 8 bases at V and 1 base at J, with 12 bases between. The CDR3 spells CASQAEGSYEQYF. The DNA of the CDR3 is TGTGCCAGCCAGGCGGAGGGGTCCTACGAGCAGTACTTC.

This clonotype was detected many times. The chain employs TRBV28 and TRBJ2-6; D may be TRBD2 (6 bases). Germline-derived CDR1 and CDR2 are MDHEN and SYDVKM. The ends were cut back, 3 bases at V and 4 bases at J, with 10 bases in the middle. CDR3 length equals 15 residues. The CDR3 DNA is TGTGCCAGCAGTTTCGGGGGTACCGGGGCCAACGTCCTGACTTTC. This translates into CASSFGGTGANVLTF.